A single sample gave rise to the 15 T cell receptor beta chains below, sequenced in a study of cytomegalovirus exposure and HLA in healthy donors. PCR was performed using 60 Vbeta and 13 Jbeta primers. Profiling relied on immunoSEQ multiplex PCR, and the TCRdb table lists in-frame clones only, not all of them. This table has about 150,000 clones, 75% appearing once. Sequencing was performed on PBMCs. The receptors derive from a man younger than 30 in good health and CMV-seronegative.

The chain has TRBV11-2 and TRBJ2-7; perhaps TRBD2 as D (6 bases). CDR3 length: 15 amino acids. Per germline, CDR1 SGHAT and CDR2 FQNNGV. Trimming pared 1 base from V and 4 bases from J, leaving 14 bases between. The CDR3 coding sequence is TGTGCCAGCAGCTTAGGGGCGGGACGGCTTTACGAGCAGTACTTC. Its protein is CASSLGAGRLYEQYF.

This sequence joins TRBV5-1 and TRBJ1-4; the match to TRBD1 covers 10 bases. Trimming cost V 4 bases and J 0 bases; bases outside gene matches: 6. Germline CDR1 and CDR2: SGHRS and YFSETQ. CDR3 length: 17 residues. The CDR3 loop is CASSGGTGAATNEKLFF. DNA of the CDR3: TGCGCCAGCAGCGGGGGGACAGGGGCTGCAACTAATGAAAAACTGTTTTTT.

The rearrangement links TRBV10-3 to TRBJ2-7, with D perhaps matching TRBD2 (6 bases). V lost 8 bases to trimming and J lost 2 bases, with 16 bases between them. Germline V gives CDR1 ENHRY, CDR2 SYGVKD. The CDR3 length is 14 residues. Here the CDR3 DNA reads TGTGCCATCTCCCAGCGGGTCGCTCCCTACGAGCAGTACTTC. Protein sequence: CAISQRVAPYEQYF.

This sequence joins TRBV25-1 and TRBJ2-5; 7 positions agree with TRBD1. The DNA end is a closer match to TRBJ2-7, so the J assignment may be wrong. CDR1 and CDR2 (germline): MGHDK, SYGVNS. The CDR3 contains 14 residues. In DNA form, the CDR3 reads TGTGCCAGCAAGGGCACAGGGGATTTGTACGAGCAGTACTTC. Its translation: CASKGTGDLYEQYF.

This clone has a single count. The chain joins TRBV7-2 to TRBJ1-5; D not certain. Trimming stripped 1 base from V and 0 bases from J, with 10 bases between. The CDR3 runs to 16 residues. Germline V gives CDR1 SGHTA, CDR2 FQGNSA. DNA for the CDR3: TGTGCCAGCAGCTTAGTTTACAGTTATAGCAATCAGCCCCAGCATTTT. Translation gives CASSLVYSYSNQPQHF.

The chain links TRBV12-5 to TRBJ2-5; 14 bases align to TRBD2. Germline V lookup: CDR1 LGHNT, CDR2 FRNRAP. The CDR3 is made up of 16 amino acids. Trimming removed 3 bases from V and 4 bases from J; junction bases left unmatched: 4. CDR3: CASGLGLAGGIETQYF. The CDR3 DNA reads TGTGCTAGTGGTTTAGGACTAGCGGGAGGTATAGAGACCCAGTACTTC. Full variable domain (missing parts from reference TRBV12-5 and TRBJ2-5): DARVTQTPRHKVTEMGQEVTMRCQPILGHNTVFWYRQTMMQGLELLAYFRNRAPLDDSGMPKDRFSAEMPDATLATLKIQPSEPRDSAVYFCASGLGLAGGIETQYFGPGTRLLVL.

The chain recombines TRBV6-6 with TRBJ2-5; 15 nucleotides line up with TRBD2. The trim removed 7 bases at V and 4 bases at J, leaving 7 bases unmatched. In germline, CDR1 is MNHNY, CDR2 SVGAGI (reference sequence). This CDR3 contains 16 residues. The chain's CDR3 is CASTDGLAGGGETQYF. CDR3 coding DNA: TGTGCCAGCACCGACGGACTAGCGGGAGGGGGAGAGACCCAGTACTTC.

The chain uses TRBV5-6 and TRBJ2-3, with a possible D match to TRBD1 (6 bases). CDR1 and CDR2 from the germline V gene are SGHDT and YYEEEE. V was pared by 2 bases and J by 0 bases, with 13 bases between. The CDR3 loop spans 16 amino acids. CDR3 protein: CASSFGQKASTDTQYF. CDR3 sequence (DNA): TGTGCCAGCAGCTTTGGACAGAAGGCTAGCACAGATACGCAGTATTTT.

V gene TRBV7-6 combines with J gene TRBJ2-5; 9 bases are a match to TRBD2. Germline CDR1 SGHVS, CDR2 FNYEAQ. The V and J ends lost 4 bases and 4 bases, in that order; junction bases with no gene match: 4. This CDR3 region has 14 residues. CDR3 in amino acids: CASSSGLARETQYF. The CDR3, as DNA: TGTGCCAGCAGCTCGGGACTAGCTAGAGAGACCCAGTACTTC.

V is TRBV4-3 and J is TRBJ2-5; tentatively, D is TRBD2 (5 bases). Deletions cut 3 bases from V and 1 base from J, with 24 bases between. There are 19 residues in the CDR3. Germline loops: CDR1 LGHNA, CDR2 YSLEER. CDR3 sequence: CASSQLDSHTTALQETQYF. CDR3 bases: TGCGCCAGCAGCCAGCTGGACTCCCATACGACGGCACTCCAAGAGACCCAGTACTTC.

This chain connects TRBV4-3 to TRBJ2-7, with 12 positions matching TRBD1. CDR3 size: 15 residues. V shed 4 bases and J 4 bases; nucleotides not matched to a gene: 5. From germline, CDR1 is LGHNA and CDR2 YSLEER. The CDR3 protein is CASSPGTGGNYEQYF. For the CDR3, the DNA is TGCGCCAGCAGCCCCGGGACAGGGGGCAATTACGAGCAGTACTTC.

There are a few counts of this clone. The rearrangement uses TRBV2 and TRBJ1-2; D is uncertain. Germline V lookup: CDR1 SNHLY, CDR2 FYNNEI. The V and J ends lost 6 bases and 4 bases respectively, with 15 bases between them. The CDR3 runs 14 residues. CDR3 coding DNA: TGTGCCAGCAGCGATCGGGATGCGGGCTATGGCTACACCTTC. This gives the protein CASSDRDAGYGYTF. Full variable domain (missing parts from reference TRBV2 and TRBJ1-2): EPEVTQTPSHQVTQMGQEVILRCVPISNHLYFYWYRQILGQKVEFLVSFYNNEISEKSEIFDDQFSVERPDGSNFTLKIRSTKLEDSAMYFCASSDRDAGYGYTFGSGTRLTVV.

This chain links TRBV5-1 with TRBJ1-5; tentatively, D is TRBD1 (5 bases). Germline assignment: CDR1 SGHRS and CDR2 YFSETQ. V dropped 4 bases and J dropped 6 bases, with 14 bases sitting between them. The CDR3 is 14 amino acids. CDR3 bases: TGCGCCAGCAGCCCTGAGCGGGGGGGTCAGCCCCAGCATTTT. This sequence encodes CASSPERGGQPQHF.

In its sample, this clone was seen a few times. This rearrangement joins TRBV5-1 to TRBJ2-1; 10 bases fit TRBD2. V was pared by 0 bases and J by 6 bases, with 9 bases of the junction left unmatched. The CDR3 consists of 17 residues. In germline, CDR1 is SGHRS, CDR2 YFSETQ. In nucleotides, the CDR3 is TGCGCCAGCAGCTTGGAAGTATTGAGCGGGAGGGGCAATGAGCAGTTCTTC. Its protein is CASSLEVLSGRGNEQFF.

The J gene is TRBJ2-3, the V gene TRBV9, with a weak D call TRBD2 (5 bases). The V gene lost 3 bases and the J gene lost 13 bases, with 15 bases spanning the gap. The CDR3 contains 12 residues. The V gene's germline CDR1 is SGDLS and CDR2 YYNGEE. In nucleotides, the CDR3 is TGTGCCAGCAGCGCCTTACTAGGGATTAAGTATTTT. It codes for CASSALLGIKYF.